Listed below are T cell receptor beta chains from one sample, sequenced in a study of T cell changes during pregnancy in multiple sclerosis. TCRdb's copy holds only in-frame clones and misses some; the assay was immunoSEQ multiplex PCR. This table holds approximately 94,000 clones, 92% found once. The specimen was peripheral blood, collected after pregnancy. The receptors originated from a female donor with multiple sclerosis, enrolled in a pregnancy study. The CDR3 runs from the conserved cysteine through the conserved F or W. The D gene is left open where the match is weak. Expanded clones are given a class, and other clones once, few, many or no size at all.

size	D	V	J	CDR3	DNA
once	NA	TRBV27	TRBJ2-7	CASRLQGFSYEQYF	TGTGCCAGCAGGCTTCAGGGATTCTCCTACGAGCAGTACTTC
NA	NA	TRBV11-2	TRBJ2-1	CASSLGGRAYSYNEQFF	TGTGCCAGCAGCTTAGGGGGGCGGGCCTACTCCTACAATGAGCAGTTCTTC
NA	NA	TRBV30	TRBJ2-5	CAWGDFQETQYF	TGTGCCTGGGGGGACTTTCAAGAGACCCAGTACTTC
NA	NA	TRBV11-3	TRBJ1-1	CASSLDSVTEAFF	TGTGCCAGCAGCTTAGATTCGGTCACTGAAGCTTTCTTT
NA	NA	TRBV28	TRBJ2-3	CASSSPDSADTQYF	TGTGCCAGCAGTTCACCGGACAGCGCGGATACGCAGTATTTT
NA	NA	TRBV5-1	TRBJ2-5	CASSLNSGVGETQYF	TGCGCCAGCAGCTTGAACTCGGGAGTGGGGGAGACCCAGTACTTC
NA	TRBD2	TRBV7-8	TRBJ2-1	CASSQSGGPYNEQFF	TGTGCCAGCAGCCAAAGCGGGGGCCCGTACAATGAGCAGTTCTTC
NA	NA	TRBV21-1	TRBJ1-4	CASSKTNGTGVEKLFF	TGTGCCAGCAGCAAGACAAACGGGACAGGGGTCGAAAAACTGTTTTTT
NA	NA	TRBV6-1	TRBJ2-7	CATTRQASYEQYF	TGTGCCACCACCAGACAGGCCTCCTACGAGCAGTACTTC
NA	NA	TRBV7-3	TRBJ1-6	CASSLDRSRNSPLHF	TGTGCCAGCAGCTTAGACAGAAGTAGAAATTCACCCCTCCACTTT
NA	NA	TRBV28	TRBJ2-7	CASSFPGVGEQYF	TGTGCCAGCAGTTTTCCGGGGGTTGGCGAGCAGTACTTC
NA	TRBD2	TRBV18	TRBJ2-1	CASSPLTSGGPTNNEQFF	TGTGCCAGCTCACCCCTGACTAGCGGGGGGCCCACCAACAATGAGCAGTTCTTC
NA	NA	TRBV15	TRBJ2-5	CATSRVGGRETQYF	TGTGCCACCAGCAGAGTTGGGGGGAGGGAGACCCAGTACTTC
NA	NA	TRBV4-3	TRBJ1-1	CASSQEGGRNTEAFF	TGCGCCAGCAGCCAAGAGGGGGGAAGGAACACTGAAGCTTTCTTT